The 19 T cell receptor beta chains below all came from one sample that was sequenced in a study of blood T cells in healthy people across ages. It was with a sample-barcoded 5' primer and a J-beta primer mix that a second PCR of about 6 to 11 cycles was run. MiXCR was run by TCRdb on the 5' RACE reads, yielding one entry per CDR3 protein. The repertoire includes more than 800,000 distinct CDR3 sequences, about 30% of them detected once, and 17% sits in the top ten. The specimen was blood. The receptors come from a woman older than 75 in good health.

V and J are TRBV4-3 and TRBJ1-6; D gene uncertain. Germline CDR1 reads LGHNA; CDR2 reads YSLEER. V lost 0 bases, J lost 10 bases, and 13 bases lay in between. The CDR3 totals 15 residues. Here the CDR3 DNA reads TGCGCCAGCAGCCAAGATAAGTTAGTAGGCTCACCCCTCCACTTT. Encoded protein: CASSQDKLVGSPLHF.

The J gene is TRBJ1-5, the V gene TRBV6-2 or TRBV6-3; possibly TRBD1 for D (6 bases). Trimming cost V 4 bases and J 9 bases, with 19 bases left between them. CDR3 size: 15 residues. Germline lookup yields CDR1 MNHEY and CDR2 SVGEGT. The CDR3 DNA follows: TGTGCCAGCAGTTTGGTCGGGGGCGCGGGGCTGCCCCAGCATTTT. It translates to CASSLVGGAGLPQHF.

The table lists this clonotype with a count of one. Since a much larger clone is just one base distant, this may be a read error. V usage is TRBV7-8 and J usage is TRBJ2-1; 13 positions agree with TRBD2. The length of the CDR3 is 20 residues. V lost 3 bases, J lost 0 bases, and 11 bases stayed unmatched. Germline V gene data show CDR1 as SGHVS and CDR2 as FQNEAQ. The CDR3 here is CASSFGRGLAGVDSYNEQFF. The CDR3 DNA reads TGTGCCAGCAGCTTCGGTCGAGGACTAGCGGGGGTTGACTCCTACAATGAGCAGTTCTTC. The variable domain in full, with the rest retrieved from reference TRBV7-8 and TRBJ2-1, is GAGVSQSPRYKVAKRGQDVALRCDPISGHVSLFWYQQALGQGPEFLTYFQNEAQLDKSGLPSDRFFAERPEGSVSTLKIQRTQQEDSAVYLCASSFGRGLAGVDSYNEQFFGPGTRLTVL.

For this clonotype: Germline is not matched at one junction end, which may reflect a read error. The gene calls are TRBV12-3 or TRBV12-4 and TRBJ1-2, with a weak D call TRBD1 (5 bases). This CDR3 contains 17 residues. CDR3 residues: CAGSFFSLPRRGYGYTF. CDR3 DNA sequence: TGTGCCGGCAGTTTTTTCTCCCTCCCGAGAAGGGGCTATGGCTACACCTTC.

This clonotype was counted at least ten times. J is TRBJ2-1 and V is TRBV28, with no clear D. The germline V gene encodes CDR1 MDHEN and CDR2 SYDVKM. The CDR3 has 12 residues. Between the trimmed V and J ends, which lost 4 bases and 6 bases, there was a span of 7 bases. DNA of the CDR3: TGTGCCAGCAGTTGGGCCTCCAATGAGCAGTTCTTC. Encoded protein: CASSWASNEQFF. Full variable domain (outside the CDR3, taken from reference TRBV28 and TRBJ2-1): DVKVTQSSRYLVKRTGEKVFLECVQDMDHENMFWYRQDPGLGLRLIYFSYDVKMKEKGDIPEGYSVSREKKERFSLILESASTNQTSMYLCASSWASNEQFFGPGTRLTVL.

This clonotype came up a few times. A much larger clone differs from this one at a single base, so this may be a read error. This sequence joins TRBV20-1 and TRBJ2-7; no reliable D call. Germline lookup yields CDR1 DFQATT and CDR2 SNEGSKA (reference sequence). Deletions cut 2 bases from V and 7 bases from J, with 12 bases between. This CDR3 contains 12 residues. The CDR3 sequence is CSARRGYNEQYF. The CDR3, as DNA: TGCAGTGCTAGACGCGGCTACAATGAGCAGTACTTC.

This clonotype was counted a single time. Being one base from a much bigger clone, this may be a read error. V and J are TRBV5-1 and TRBJ2-7; 8 bases fit TRBD1. V lost 6 bases and J lost 7; bases outside the gene matches: 6. The CDR3 is made up of 12 amino acids. The V gene's germline CDR1 is SGHRS and CDR2 YFSETQ. In DNA, the CDR3 is TGCGCCAGCACTCGACAGGGGAATGAGCAGTACTTC. This translates into CASTRQGNEQYF.

In this sample, this clonotype turned up many times. This chain joins TRBV7-2 and TRBJ1-2, with no clear D. The germline V gene has CDR1 SGHTA and CDR2 FQGNSA. This CDR3 comprises 16 residues. Trimming took off 0 bases at V and 0 bases at J, with 11 bases between the two ends. The CDR3 loop is CASSLASIPPNYGYTF. CDR3 sequence (DNA): TGTGCCAGCAGCTTAGCTTCTATACCTCCTAACTATGGCTACACCTTC.

The rearrangement joins TRBV20-1 to TRBJ1-1, with TRBD1 matching over 7 bases. Germline CDR1 and CDR2: DFQATT and SNEGSKA (reference sequence). The CDR3 is 13 residues long. V dropped 6 bases and J dropped 0; count of bases not matched to a gene: 4. As DNA, the CDR3 is TGCAGTGCAGTGGGACAGCTGAACACTGAAGCTTTCTTT. Protein product: CSAVGQLNTEAFF.

As regards this clonotype: A much larger clonotype is one base distant, so this may be a read error. The CDR3 sequence is CASSPRPTTSADTQYF. In DNA form, the CDR3 reads TGTGCCAGCAGCCCTAGACCGACAACTAGCGCAGATACGCAGTATTTT. The chain combines TRBV3-1 with TRBJ2-3; 7 nucleotides agree with TRBD2. Losses at the gene ends were 4 bases for V and 4 bases for J; bases not matched to a gene: 11. Germline assignment: CDR1 LGHDT and CDR2 YNNKEL (reference sequence). The CDR3 has 16 amino acids.

The chain recombines TRBV20-1 with TRBJ2-5, with TRBD2 as a possible D gene (6 bases). V dropped 5 bases and J dropped 4 bases, with 14 bases sitting between them. The CDR3 has 13 amino acids. Per germline, CDR1 DFQATT and CDR2 SNEGSKA (reference sequence). The DNA for the CDR3 is TGCAGTGCTGGGGACTTGTACCGAGAGACCCAGTACTTC. The encoded protein is CSAGDLYRETQYF.

This clonotype appeared a few times. Given a much more abundant clone one base away, this may be a read error. V and J are TRBV12-3 or TRBV12-4 and TRBJ2-7; 7 nucleotides agree with TRBD1. The CDR3 is 14 amino acids. Trimming at V came to 7 bases and at J to 3 bases, leaving 9 bases not matched to a gene. The CDR3 DNA is TGTGCCAGCACCAGGGCAGGGGGTTGCTACGAGCAGTACTTC. As protein: CASTRAGGCYEQYF.

For this clonotype: Possible read error: a much larger clone is one base away. The CDR3 region is CASSATSRTRLGTQYF. The DNA of the CDR3 is TGTGCCAGCAGCGCGACTAGCAGGACCCGCTTGGGTACGCAGTATTTT. The chain combines TRBV7-8 with TRBJ2-3; 7 bases are shared with TRBD2. Germline V gene sequence: CDR1 SGHVS, CDR2 FQNEAQ. The ends lost 5 bases at V and 8 bases at J; junction bases unmatched: 16. The CDR3 extends over 16 amino acids.

This clonotype was seen repeatedly, ten times or more. The rearrangement links TRBV5-1 to TRBJ2-5, with TRBD1 identical over 7 bases. CDR3 length: 13 amino acids. Germline values: CDR1 SGHRS, CDR2 YFSETQ. V shed 5 bases, J shed 5 bases, and the junction held 6 bases outside the gene matches. DNA for the CDR3: TGCGCCAGCAGGATTGACAGGGTTGAGACCCAGTACTTC. Its translation: CASRIDRVETQYF.

Ten or more counts support this clonotype. The chain employs TRBV15 and TRBJ2-2; 8 nucleotides agree with TRBD1. In germline, CDR1 is LNHNV, CDR2 YYDKDF (reference sequence). The CDR3 has 18 amino acids. V lost 1 base to trimming and J lost 1 base; unmatched junction nucleotides: 8. The CDR3 loop reads CATSRGTGSLRNTGELFF. In nucleotides, the CDR3 is TGTGCCACCAGCAGAGGGACAGGGTCCCTTCGGAACACCGGGGAGCTGTTTTTT.

There are a few counts of this clonotype. The V gene is TRBV5-1, the J gene TRBJ1-1, with 10 bases fitting TRBD1. The CDR3 length is 17 residues. V dropped 0 bases and J dropped 4; count of bases not matched to a gene: 9. CDR1 SGHRS and CDR2 YFSETQ come from the germline V gene. Written as DNA, the CDR3 is TGCGCCAGCAGCTTGGGTCGACTGACAGGGGGCGGCACTGAAGCTTTCTTT. The encoded protein is CASSLGRLTGGGTEAFF.

A remark on this clonotype: A much larger clone differs by one base, so this may be a read error. The chain couples TRBV2 to TRBJ2-7, with D perhaps assigned TRBD1 or TRBD2 (6 bases each). Germline V CDR1 and CDR2: SNHLY, FYNNEI. V lost 4 bases to trimming and J lost 6 bases, with 16 bases between them. The CDR3 totals 14 residues. The CDR3 nucleotides read TGTGCCAGCAGTGGCCTGGGGGGCCGGGGCGAGCAGTACTTC. Amino acids: CASSGLGGRGEQYF.

A word on this clonotype: A much bigger clone sits one base away, suggesting this may be a read error. This CDR3 reads CASSQGPQNIQYF. Here the CDR3 DNA reads TGTGCCAGCAGCCAGGGACCCCAAAACATTCAGTACTTC. The chain carries TRBV3-1 and TRBJ2-4, with D tentatively TRBD1 or TRBD2 (5 bases each). The CDR3 length is 13 residues. Germline V gene sequence: CDR1 LGHDT, CDR2 YNNKEL (reference sequence). Trimming removed 3 bases at V and 5 bases at J, with 8 bases between.

This clonotype was observed a few times. The gene calls are TRBV5-1 and TRBJ2-1; the D gene could be TRBD1 or TRBD2 (5 bases each). With the DNA end fitting TRBJ2-7 better, the J assignment may be wrong. Germline CDR1 is SGHRS and CDR2 is YFSETQ. There are 15 residues in the CDR3. CDR3 loop: CASSEGPSSHNEQYF. The CDR3 coding sequence is TGCGCCAGCAGCGAGGGACCCTCTTCCCACAATGAGCAGTACTTC.